This is a list of T cell receptor beta chains from one sample in a study of long-term antiretroviral therapy in people with HIV. Sequencing used immunoSEQ multiplex PCR; TCRdb keeps in-frame clones, though not all of them. This table holds over 30,000 clones, roughly 87% found once. This specimen was unsorted PBMCs, taken 1 year after starting antiretroviral therapy. These receptors were taken from a man aged 18 to 30 with HIV. The CDR3 runs from the conserved cysteine through the conserved F or W. The D gene is left open where the match is weak. Clone size, where shown, is once, few, many, or a class for clones that have expanded.

len,j_gene,abundance,v_gene,d_gene,CDR3aa,CDR3nt
15,TRBJ2-3,few,TRBV28,TRBD2,CASSLLRGGTDTQYF,TGTGCCAGCAGTTTACTTCGGGGGGGAACAGATACGCAGTATTTT
16,TRBJ2-2,.,TRBV4-3,TRBD2,CASSRGTSGQTGELFF,TGCGCCAGCAGCCGAGGGACTAGCGGGCAGACCGGGGAGCTGTTTTTT
16,TRBJ2-1,.,TRBV9,TRBD2,CASSSTGGRAFNEQFF,TGTGCCAGCTCCTCGACGGGCGGGAGGGCCTTTAATGAGCAGTTCTTC
14,TRBJ2-1,.,TRBV5-4,TRBD1,CASSARDRPNEQFF,TGTGCCAGCAGCGCCCGGGACAGGCCGAATGAGCAGTTCTTC
14,TRBJ1-5,.,TRBV27,TRBD1,CASSLTGGNQPQHF,TGTGCCAGCAGCTTGACAGGGGGCAATCAGCCCCAGCATTTT
15,TRBJ2-2,.,TRBV7-6,.,CASSRGVPNTGELFF,TGTGCCAGCAGCCGCGGGGTCCCGAACACCGGGGAGCTGTTTTTT
17,TRBJ2-2,.,TRBV9,TRBD1,CASSAPQDRARTGELFF,TGTGCCAGCAGCGCTCCCCAGGACAGGGCCCGCACCGGGGAGCTGTTTTTT
15,TRBJ1-3,few,TRBV7-9,TRBD1,CASSRDRGSGNTIYF,TGTGCCAGCAGCCGAGACAGGGGCTCTGGAAACACCATATATTTT
15,TRBJ1-3,.,TRBV15,.,CATSRDKRAGNTIYF,TGTGCCACCAGCAGAGATAAAAGGGCTGGAAACACCATATATTTT
17,TRBJ2-5,once,TRBV4-1,TRBD2,CASSQGSSAGGAETQYF,TGCGCCAGCAGCCAAGGGTCCTCGGCGGGAGGGGCTGAGACCCAGTACTTC